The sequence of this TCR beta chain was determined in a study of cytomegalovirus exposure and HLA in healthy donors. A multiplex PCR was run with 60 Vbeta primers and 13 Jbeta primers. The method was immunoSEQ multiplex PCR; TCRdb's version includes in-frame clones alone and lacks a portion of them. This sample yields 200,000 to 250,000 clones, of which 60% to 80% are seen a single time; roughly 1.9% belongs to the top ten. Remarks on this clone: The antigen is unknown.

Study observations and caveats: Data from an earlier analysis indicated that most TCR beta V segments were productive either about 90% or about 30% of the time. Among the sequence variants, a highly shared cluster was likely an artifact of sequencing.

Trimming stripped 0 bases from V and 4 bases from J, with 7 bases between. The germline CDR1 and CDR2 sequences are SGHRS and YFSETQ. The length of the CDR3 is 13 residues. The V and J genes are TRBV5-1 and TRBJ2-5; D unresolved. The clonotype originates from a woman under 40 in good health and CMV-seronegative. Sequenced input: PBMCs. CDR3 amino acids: CASSLGARETQYF. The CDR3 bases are TGCGCCAGCAGCTTGGGGGCAAGAGAGACCCAGTACTTC.